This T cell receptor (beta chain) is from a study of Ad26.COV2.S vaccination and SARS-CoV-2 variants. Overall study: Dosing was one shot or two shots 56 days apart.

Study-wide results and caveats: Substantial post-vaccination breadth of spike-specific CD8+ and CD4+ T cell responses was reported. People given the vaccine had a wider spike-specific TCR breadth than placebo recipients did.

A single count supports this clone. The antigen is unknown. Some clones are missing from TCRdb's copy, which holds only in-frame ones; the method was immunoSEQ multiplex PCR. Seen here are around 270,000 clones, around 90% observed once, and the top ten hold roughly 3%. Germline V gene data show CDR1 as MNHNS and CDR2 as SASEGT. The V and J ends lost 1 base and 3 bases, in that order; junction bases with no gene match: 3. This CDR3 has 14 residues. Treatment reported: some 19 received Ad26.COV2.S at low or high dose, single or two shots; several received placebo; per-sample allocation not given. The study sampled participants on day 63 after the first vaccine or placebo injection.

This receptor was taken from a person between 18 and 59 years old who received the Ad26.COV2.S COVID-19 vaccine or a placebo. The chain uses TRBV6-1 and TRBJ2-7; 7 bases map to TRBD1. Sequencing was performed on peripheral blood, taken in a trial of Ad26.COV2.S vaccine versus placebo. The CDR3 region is CASSEGTGVYEQYF. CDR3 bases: TGTGCCAGCAGTGAAGGGACAGGCGTCTACGAGCAGTACTTC.